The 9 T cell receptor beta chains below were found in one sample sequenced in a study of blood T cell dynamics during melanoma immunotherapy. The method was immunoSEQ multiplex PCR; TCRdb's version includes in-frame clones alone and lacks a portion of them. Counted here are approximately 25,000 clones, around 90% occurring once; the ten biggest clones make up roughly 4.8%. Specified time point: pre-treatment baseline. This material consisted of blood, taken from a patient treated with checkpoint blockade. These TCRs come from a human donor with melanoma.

The CDR3 sequence: CASRLAANTGELFF. DNA of the CDR3: TGTGCCAGCCGACTAGCAGCGAACACCGGGGAGCTGTTTTTT. The rearrangement links TRBV6-6 to TRBJ2-2; TRBD2 aligns across 7 bases. The germline V gene encodes CDR1 MNHNY and CDR2 SVGAGI (reference sequence). V shed 8 bases, J shed 0 bases, and the junction held 3 bases outside the gene matches. The CDR3 contains 14 residues.

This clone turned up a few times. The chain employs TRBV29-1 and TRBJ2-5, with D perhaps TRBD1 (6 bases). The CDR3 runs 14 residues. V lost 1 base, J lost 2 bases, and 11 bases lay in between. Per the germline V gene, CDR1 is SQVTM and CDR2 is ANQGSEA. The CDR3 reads CSVEATGLQETQYF. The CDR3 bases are TGCAGCGTTGAAGCGACAGGCCTACAAGAGACCCAGTACTTC.

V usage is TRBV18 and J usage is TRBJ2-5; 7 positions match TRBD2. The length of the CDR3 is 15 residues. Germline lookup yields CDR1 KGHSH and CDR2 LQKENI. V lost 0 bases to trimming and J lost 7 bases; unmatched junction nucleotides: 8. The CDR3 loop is CASSPPGGIQWTQYF. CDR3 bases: TGTGCCAGCTCACCACCGGGGGGGATCCAGTGGACCCAGTACTTC.

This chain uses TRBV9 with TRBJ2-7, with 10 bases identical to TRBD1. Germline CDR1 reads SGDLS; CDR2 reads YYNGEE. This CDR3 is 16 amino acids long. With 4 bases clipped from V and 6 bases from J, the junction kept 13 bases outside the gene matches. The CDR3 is CASSLESWDRGSEQYF. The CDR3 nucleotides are TGTGCCAGCAGCCTCGAGAGCTGGGACAGGGGATCCGAGCAGTACTTC.

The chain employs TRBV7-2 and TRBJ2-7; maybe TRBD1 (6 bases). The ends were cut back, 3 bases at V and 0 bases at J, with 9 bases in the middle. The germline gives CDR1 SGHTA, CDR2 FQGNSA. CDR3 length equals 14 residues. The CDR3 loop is CASSFTGLSYEQYF. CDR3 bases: TGTGCCAGCAGCTTCACAGGGCTCTCCTACGAGCAGTACTTC. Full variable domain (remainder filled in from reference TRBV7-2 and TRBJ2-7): GAGVSQSPSNKVTEKGKDVELRCDPISGHTALYWYRQSLGQGLEFLIYFQGNSAPDKSGLPSDRFSAERTGGSVSTLTIQRTQQEDSAVYLCASSFTGLSYEQYFGPGTRLTVT.

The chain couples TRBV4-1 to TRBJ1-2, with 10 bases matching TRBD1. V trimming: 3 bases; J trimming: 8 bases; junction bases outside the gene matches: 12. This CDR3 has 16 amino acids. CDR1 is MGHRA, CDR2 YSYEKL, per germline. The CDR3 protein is CASSHSITGTGDGYTF. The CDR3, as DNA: TGCGCCAGCAGCCATTCAATAACCGGGACAGGGGACGGCTACACCTTC.

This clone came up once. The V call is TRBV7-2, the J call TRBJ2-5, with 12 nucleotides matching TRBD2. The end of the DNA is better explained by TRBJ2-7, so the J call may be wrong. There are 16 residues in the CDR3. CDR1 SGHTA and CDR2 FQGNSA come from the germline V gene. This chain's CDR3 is CASSPNVLAGGYEQYF. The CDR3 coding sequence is TGTGCCAGCAGTCCGAACGTACTAGCGGGAGGATACGAGCAGTACTTC.

The CDR3 is CASSPFTGGSSGTQYF. In DNA, the CDR3 is TGTGCCAGCAGCCCTTTCACAGGGGGCTCGTCCGGGACCCAGTACTTC. The chain carries TRBV5-4 and TRBJ2-5; 9 bases match TRBD1. The CDR3 contains 16 residues. Germline CDR1 is SGHNT and CDR2 is YYREEE (reference sequence). V was pared by 4 bases and J by 7 bases, with 14 bases of the junction left unmatched.

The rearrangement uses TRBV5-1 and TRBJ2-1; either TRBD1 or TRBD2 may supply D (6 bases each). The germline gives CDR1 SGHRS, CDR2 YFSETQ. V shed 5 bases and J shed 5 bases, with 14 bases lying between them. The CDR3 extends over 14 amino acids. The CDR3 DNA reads TGCGCCAGCAGGGTGGGGGGCCCCAACAATGAGCAGTTCTTC. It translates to CASRVGGPNNEQFF.